This T cell receptor (beta chain) was sequenced for a study of T cells in Graves' hyperthyroidism and ophthalmopathy. From RNA transcripts, TCR beta CDR3 regions were amplified. The HTBI primer set served for first-round RT-PCR of the TCR CDR3. TCRdb used MiXCR to reprocess the multiplex PCR reads, holding one entry per CDR3 protein. The repertoire consists of some 420,000 distinct CDR3 sequences, with 12% to 15% occurring once and the leading ten covering 5.3%. V was cut by 5 bases and J by 1 base, with 9 bases left in between. The length of the CDR3 is 15 residues. CDR1 is MNHNS and CDR2 is SASEGT in the germline V gene. General observations from the study: The majority of expanded thyroid clonotypes above 0.001 also appeared in blood.

This clonotype was picked up a small number of times. The antigen remains unidentified. Graves' hyperthyroidism showing no ophthalmopathy progression within 18 months was considered stable. Patients between 18 and 65 years old had hyperthyroidism, newly diagnosed and lasting under 2 months. Clinical symptoms, serum thyroxine and TRAb, thyroid ultrasound and orbital computed tomography were used for the diagnoses. Sequenced: blood. The V call is TRBV6-1, the J call TRBJ2-6, with D possibly TRBD1 on 6 matching bases. The TCR comes from a woman in her late teens or twenties with Graves' hyperthyroidism. This CDR3 reads CASSPDRSGANVLTF. The CDR3 DNA follows: TGTGCCAGCAGTCCTGACAGGTCTGGGGCCAACGTCCTGACTTTC.